The rows below give T cell receptor beta chains drawn from one sample of a study of shared T cell receptors in the human thymus. Repertoires were generated with immunoSEQ multiplex PCR, while TCRdb's copy carries only in-frame clones and drops some. The sample comprises roughly 660,000 clones, roughly 88% of which are singletons, and about 0.01% rests with the top ten. This sample also belongs to another study, concerning human thymus T cells.

The sample comprised thymocytes. The source is a boy under three years old with a congenital heart defect. CDR3s include the opening cysteine and the closing phenylalanine or tryptophan. D genes are given only for firm matches. Some rows mark clone size as missing; the rest say once, few, many or name a class of expanded clone.

v_call	d_call	clone_size	j_call	cdr3_aa	cdr3_nt
TRBV28	TRBD2	few	TRBJ2-5	CASSCPKGTSVSGETQYF	TGTGCCAGCAGTTGCCCCAAAGGGACTAGCGTCTCGGGAGAGACCCAGTACTTC
TRBV28	TRBD1	.	TRBJ1-1	CASRYRGRNTEAFF	TGTGCCAGCAGATACAGGGGAAGGAACACTGAAGCTTTCTTT
TRBV7-9	.	.	TRBJ1-2	CASSLTGVDGYTF	TGTGCCAGCAGCTTGACGGGGGTTGATGGCTACACCTTC
TRBV11-2	TRBD1	.	TRBJ1-2	CASSSRQGDGYTF	TGTGCCAGCAGCTCCCGACAGGGGGATGGCTACACCTTC
TRBV30	.	.	TRBJ1-5	CAWSKDSLRDQPQHF	TGTGCCTGGAGTAAGGACAGCCTAAGAGATCAGCCCCAGCATTTT
TRBV4-3	TRBD2	.	TRBJ2-7	CAYRPGLAGPNSAYEQYF	TGCGCCTATAGACCTGGGCTAGCGGGACCCAACAGCGCCTACGAGCAGTACTTC
TRBV7-9	.	.	TRBJ2-5	CASSGALQETQYF	TGTGCCAGCAGCGGGGCTCTACAAGAGACCCAGTACTTC
TRBV13	TRBD1	.	TRBJ1-4	CASSLGQGGEKLFF	TGTGCCAGCAGCCTCGGACAGGGAGGTGAAAAACTGTTTTTT
TRBV2	.	.	TRBJ1-2	CASSDRPYTF	TGTGCCAGCAGTGACAGGCCCTACACCTTC
TRBV5-4	TRBD1	.	TRBJ1-4	CASSFMAGGDEKLFF	TGTGCCAGCAGCTTTATGGCAGGGGGCGATGAAAAACTGTTTTTT
TRBV9	TRBD2	.	TRBJ2-1	CASSVHGTSGYNEQFF	TGTGCCAGCAGCGTACACGGGACTAGCGGTTACAATGAGCAGTTCTTC
TRBV28	TRBD1	.	TRBJ2-7	CASSRGQTYEQYF	TGTGCCAGCAGCCGGGGACAGACCTACGAGCAGTACTTC
TRBV15	TRBD1	few	TRBJ2-5	CATSFSPPGGRETQYF	TGTGCCACCAGCTTCTCCCCCCCAGGGGGCCGGGAGACCCAGTACTTC
TRBV6-1	.	.	TRBJ1-5	CASSEEGFNQPQHF	TGTGCCAGCAGTGAAGAGGGGTTCAATCAGCCCCAGCATTTT
TRBV25-1	.	.	TRBJ1-5	CASSESGEQPQHF	TGTGCCAGCAGTGAATCCGGGGAGCAGCCCCAGCATTTT
TRBV4-1	TRBD2	.	TRBJ2-5	CASSQGRALTARLAAGETQYF	TGCGCCAGCAGCCAAGGGAGGGCACTTACCGCGCGGCTAGCGGCTGGAGAGACCCAGTACTTC
TRBV5-6	.	.	TRBJ2-3	CASGGGENTQYF	TGTGCCAGCGGAGGGGGGGAGAATACGCAGTATTTT
TRBV11-2	.	.	TRBJ1-5	CASSLETGRGHQPQHF	TGTGCCAGCAGCTTAGAAACAGGGAGAGGGCATCAGCCCCAGCATTTT
TRBV10-3	TRBD2	.	TRBJ2-5	CAISESLGGQETQYF	TGTGCCATCAGTGAGTCGTTGGGAGGGCAAGAGACCCAGTACTTC
TRBV7-2	.	.	TRBJ2-4	CASSLAGWRGTAKNIQYF	TGTGCCAGCAGCTTAGCCGGGTGGAGGGGGACAGCAAAAAACATTCAGTACTTC
TRBV4-2	.	.	TRBJ2-2	CASSQAPGKDTGELFF	TGTGCCAGCAGCCAAGCTCCGGGTAAAGACACCGGGGAGCTGTTTTTT
TRBV28	TRBD1	few	TRBJ2-7	CASSAIIPTGAYEQYF	TGTGCCAGCAGTGCTATCATCCCGACAGGGGCCTACGAGCAGTACTTC
TRBV23-1	.	.	TRBJ1-3	CASSHINRGNTIYF	TGCGCCAGCAGTCATATCAACAGGGGAAACACCATATATTTT
TRBV4-3	TRBD2	.	TRBJ2-2	CASSREGLAGALGLNTGELFF	TGCGCCAGCAGCCGAGAGGGACTAGCGGGAGCCCTGGGCCTAAACACCGGGGAGCTGTTTTTT
TRBV6-4	.	.	TRBJ2-3	CASSFRSSSTDTQYF	TGTGCCAGCAGCTTCAGGTCCTCCAGCACAGATACGCAGTATTTT
TRBV6-5	TRBD1	.	TRBJ2-7	CASSYSGTGSLYEQYF	TGTGCCAGCAGTTACTCCGGGACAGGGTCCCTATACGAGCAGTACTTC
TRBV11-2	.	once	TRBJ2-7	CASSLARESKLRVYEQYF	TGTGCCAGCAGCCTAGCGAGGGAATCTAAATTGCGGGTCTACGAGCAGTACTTC
TRBV6-1	TRBD1	.	TRBJ2-7	CAVRGQGFNEQYF	TGTGCCGTACGGGGACAGGGCTTCAACGAGCAGTACTTC
TRBV4-2	TRBD2	.	TRBJ2-7	CASSQDMVQRERIEQYF	TGTGCCAGCAGCCAAGATATGGTCCAGCGGGAGAGGATCGAGCAGTACTTC
TRBV4-3	.	once	TRBJ2-3	CASSQELVSGSTDTQYF	TGCGCCAGCAGCCAAGAGTTGGTTAGCGGAAGCACAGATACGCAGTATTTT
TRBV7-9	TRBD1	.	TRBJ2-7	CASSYWDRAGDEQYF	TGTGCCAGCAGCTACTGGGACAGGGCTGGCGACGAGCAGTACTTC
TRBV10-3	.	few	TRBJ1-3	CAISDSTGQKGAIYF	TGTGCCATCAGTGACTCGACCGGACAGAAGGGGGCCATATATTTT
TRBV4-3	TRBD1	.	TRBJ2-1	CASSQELGQSHNEQFF	TGCGCCAGCAGCCAAGAGCTGGGACAGAGCCACAATGAGCAGTTCTTC
TRBV10-2	.	.	TRBJ2-3	CASSDGLVTDTQYF	TGCGCCAGCAGTGACGGCCTAGTCACAGATACGCAGTATTTT
TRBV4-3	.	.	TRBJ2-1	CASSHPDWSEQFF	TGCGCCAGCAGCCACCCGGACTGGAGTGAGCAGTTCTTC
TRBV7-6	.	.	TRBJ2-7	CASSPDNYEQYF	TGTGCCAGCAGCCCGGACAACTACGAGCAGTACTTC
TRBV10-2	.	.	TRBJ2-3	CASSEDSPTDTQYF	TGCGCCAGCAGTGAGGACAGCCCCACAGATACGCAGTATTTT
TRBV19	.	.	TRBJ2-7	CASSGRTGNYEQYF	TGTGCCAGTAGTGGGAGGACAGGAAACTACGAGCAGTACTTC
TRBV29-1	TRBD1	.	TRBJ1-2	CSVLQGSYGYTF	TGCAGCGTTTTACAGGGGAGCTATGGCTACACCTTC
TRBV4-1	TRBD1	.	TRBJ1-1	CASSHRQGPEYTEAFF	TGCGCCAGCAGCCACCGACAGGGGCCCGAATACACTGAAGCTTTCTTT
TRBV5-4	TRBD1	.	TRBJ1-1	CASTLGVGIGQGGNTEAFF	TGTGCCAGCACACTAGGAGTAGGCATCGGTCAGGGGGGGAACACTGAAGCTTTCTTT
TRBV4-2	TRBD2	.	TRBJ2-7	CASSQEERLAGVREQYF	TGTGCCAGCAGCCAAGAGGAGCGACTAGCGGGAGTCCGCGAGCAGTACTTC
TRBV4-3	TRBD2	.	TRBJ2-1	CASSQDGGRDNEQFF	TGCGCCAGCAGCCAAGACGGCGGGAGGGACAATGAGCAGTTCTTC
TRBV2	TRBD1	.	TRBJ2-7	CASSEAPPRQGSYEQYF	TGTGCCAGCAGTGAAGCACCGCCGCGACAGGGGTCCTACGAGCAGTACTTC
TRBV13	TRBD2	.	TRBJ2-7	CASSGTGTSGRLSYEQYF	TGTGCCAGCAGCGGCACCGGGACTAGCGGGAGGTTATCCTACGAGCAGTACTTC
TRBV30	TRBD2	.	TRBJ2-1	CAWSVWPGGRDPEQFF	TGTGCCTGGAGTGTGTGGCCCGGCGGGAGGGATCCTGAGCAGTTCTTC
TRBV7-2	.	.	TRBJ2-3	CASSLTSAPGDYTDTQYF	TGTGCCAGCAGCCTTACGTCAGCGCCGGGAGACTACACAGATACGCAGTATTTT
TRBV27	.	.	TRBJ2-1	CASTPYPNNEQFF	TGTGCCAGCACCCCCTACCCCAACAATGAGCAGTTCTTC
TRBV14	.	.	TRBJ2-7	CASSQDVGTPLSF	TGTGCCAGCAGCCAAGATGTCGGGACACCCCTGAGCTTC
TRBV15	TRBD2	.	TRBJ2-2	CATSRDYSSGRAGSTGELFF	TGTGCCACCAGCAGAGATTATTCTAGCGGGAGGGCCGGTAGCACCGGGGAGCTGTTTTTT
TRBV15	.	.	TRBJ2-2	CATSSPYRVVTGELFF	TGTGCCACCAGCAGCCCATACAGGGTAGTCACCGGGGAGCTGTTTTTT
TRBV7-3	.	.	TRBJ2-3	CASSPAREFGTQYF	TGTGCCAGCAGCCCAGCCCGGGAGTTCGGTACGCAGTATTTT
TRBV10-1	.	.	TRBJ2-3	CASSESRNTDTQYF	TGCGCCAGCAGTGAGTCGAGGAACACAGATACGCAGTATTTT
TRBV9	TRBD1	.	TRBJ1-2	CASSGRQGGEGYTF	TGTGCCAGCAGCGGACGACAGGGGGGTGAAGGCTACACCTTC
TRBV7-2	TRBD1	.	TRBJ1-1	CASSLVPREGQGSTEAFF	TGTGCCAGCAGCTTAGTGCCGCGGGAGGGACAGGGGAGCACTGAAGCTTTCTTT
TRBV15	.	.	TRBJ2-3	CATSRDPRRGQITQYF	TGTGCCACCAGCAGAGATCCGAGGAGAGGTCAAATTACGCAGTATTTT
TRBV4-1	TRBD2	.	TRBJ2-5	CASSQEGRGGETQYF	TGCGCCAGCAGCCAAGAAGGGAGGGGAGGGGAGACCCAGTACTTC